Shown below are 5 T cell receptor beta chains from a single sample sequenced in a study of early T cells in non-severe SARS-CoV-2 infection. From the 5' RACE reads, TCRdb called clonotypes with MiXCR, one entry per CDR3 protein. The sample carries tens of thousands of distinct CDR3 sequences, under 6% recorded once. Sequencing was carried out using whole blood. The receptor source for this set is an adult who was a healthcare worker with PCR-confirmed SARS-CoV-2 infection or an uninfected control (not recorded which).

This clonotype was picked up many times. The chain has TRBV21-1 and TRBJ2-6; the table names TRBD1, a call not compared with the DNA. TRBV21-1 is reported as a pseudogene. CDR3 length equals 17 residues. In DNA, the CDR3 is TGTGCCAGCAGCACCCAGGGAATTTGCGCTGGGGCCAACGTCCTGACTTTC. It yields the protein CASSTQGICAGANVLTF.

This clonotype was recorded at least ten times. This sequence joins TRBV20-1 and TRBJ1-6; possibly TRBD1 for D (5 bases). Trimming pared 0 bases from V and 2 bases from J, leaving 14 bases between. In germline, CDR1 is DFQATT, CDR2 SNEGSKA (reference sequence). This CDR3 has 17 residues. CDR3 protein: CSARDISGSAYNSPLHF. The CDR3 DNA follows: TGCAGTGCTAGAGATATATCAGGGAGCGCCTATAATTCACCCCTCCACTTT.

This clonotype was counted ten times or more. DNA of the CDR3: TGTGCCAGCAGCTTAAGAGCGATGTCGAACACCGGGGAGCTGTTTTTT. Translating it yields CASSLRAMSNTGELFF. The J gene is TRBJ2-2, the V gene TRBV7-3, with D unclear. This CDR3 spans 16 amino acids. The V gene lost 1 base and the J gene lost 0 bases, with 9 bases spanning the gap. Per the germline V gene, CDR1 is SGHTA and CDR2 is FQGTGA.

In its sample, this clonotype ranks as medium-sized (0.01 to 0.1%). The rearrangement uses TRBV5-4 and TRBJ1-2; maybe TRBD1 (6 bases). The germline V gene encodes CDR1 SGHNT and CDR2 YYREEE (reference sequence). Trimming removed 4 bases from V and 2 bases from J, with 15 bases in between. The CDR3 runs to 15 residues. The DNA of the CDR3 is TGTGCCAGCAGCGGCGACAGGCTAGGAAACTATGGCTACACCTTC. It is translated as CASSGDRLGNYGYTF.

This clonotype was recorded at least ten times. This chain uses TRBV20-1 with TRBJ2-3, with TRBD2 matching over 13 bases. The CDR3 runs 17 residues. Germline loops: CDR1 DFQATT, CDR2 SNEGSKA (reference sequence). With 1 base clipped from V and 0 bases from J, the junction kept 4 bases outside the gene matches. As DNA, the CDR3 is TGCAGTGCTAGAGGTGGGACTAGCGGGGCCAGCACAGATACGCAGTATTTT. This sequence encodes CSARGGTSGASTDTQYF.